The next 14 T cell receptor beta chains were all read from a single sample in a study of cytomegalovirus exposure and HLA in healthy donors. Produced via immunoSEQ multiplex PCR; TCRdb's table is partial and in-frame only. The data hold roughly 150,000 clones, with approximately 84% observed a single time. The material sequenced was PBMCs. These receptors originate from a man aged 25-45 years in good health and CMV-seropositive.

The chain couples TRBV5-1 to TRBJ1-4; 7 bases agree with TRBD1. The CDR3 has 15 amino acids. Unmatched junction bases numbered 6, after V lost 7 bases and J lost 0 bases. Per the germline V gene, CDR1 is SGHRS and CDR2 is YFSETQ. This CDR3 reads CASRGTVSTNEKLFF. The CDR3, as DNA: TGCGCCAGCCGGGGGACAGTATCAACTAATGAAAAACTGTTTTTT.

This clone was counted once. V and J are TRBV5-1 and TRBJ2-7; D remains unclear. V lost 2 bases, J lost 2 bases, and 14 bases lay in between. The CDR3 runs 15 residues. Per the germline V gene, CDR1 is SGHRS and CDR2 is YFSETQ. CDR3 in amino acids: CASSFLLGTTYEQYF. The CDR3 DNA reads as TGCGCCAGCAGCTTCCTCCTGGGCACCACCTACGAGCAGTACTTC.

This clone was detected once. Written as DNA, the CDR3 is TGTGCCTGGAGTGTAGCGGGGACAGATACGCAGTATTTT. Its translation is CAWSVAGTDTQYF. J is TRBJ2-3 and V is TRBV30, with 7 positions matching TRBD2. V shed 0 bases and J 3 bases; nucleotides not matched to a gene: 0. The CDR3 has 13 residues. CDR1 is GTSNPN, CDR2 SVGIG, per germline (reference sequence).

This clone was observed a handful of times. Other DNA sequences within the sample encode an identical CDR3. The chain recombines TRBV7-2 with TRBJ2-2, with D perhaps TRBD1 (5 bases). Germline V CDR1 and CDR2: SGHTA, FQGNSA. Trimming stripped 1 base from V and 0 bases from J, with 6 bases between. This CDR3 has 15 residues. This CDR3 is CASSLGGANTGELFF. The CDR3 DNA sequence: TGTGCCAGCAGCTTAGGGGGCGCGAACACCGGGGAGCTGTTTTTT.

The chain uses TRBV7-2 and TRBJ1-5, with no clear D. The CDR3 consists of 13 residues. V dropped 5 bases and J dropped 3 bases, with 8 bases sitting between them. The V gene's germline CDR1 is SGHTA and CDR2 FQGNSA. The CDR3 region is CASSTRTNQPQHF. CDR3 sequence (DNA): TGTGCCAGCAGCACTAGAACCAATCAGCCCCAGCATTTT.

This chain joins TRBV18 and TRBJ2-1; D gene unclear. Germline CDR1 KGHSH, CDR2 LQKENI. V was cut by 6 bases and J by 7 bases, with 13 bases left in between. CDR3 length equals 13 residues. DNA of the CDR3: TGTGCCAGCTCCATACTGCGCAGGAATGAGCAGTTCTTC. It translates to CASSILRRNEQFF.

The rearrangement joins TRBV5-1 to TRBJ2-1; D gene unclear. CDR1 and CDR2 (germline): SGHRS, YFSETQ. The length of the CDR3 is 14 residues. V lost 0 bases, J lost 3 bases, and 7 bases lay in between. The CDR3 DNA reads TGCGCCAGCAGCTTGGCCACTGGCTACAATGAGCAGTTCTTC. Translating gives CASSLATGYNEQFF.

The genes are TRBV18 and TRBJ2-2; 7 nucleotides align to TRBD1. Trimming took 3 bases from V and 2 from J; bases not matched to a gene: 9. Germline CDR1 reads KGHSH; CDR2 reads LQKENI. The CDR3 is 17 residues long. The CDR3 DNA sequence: TGTGCCAGCTCACCCACGAGAGGGGGCCTAAACACCGGGGAGCTGTTTTTT. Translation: CASSPTRGGLNTGELFF. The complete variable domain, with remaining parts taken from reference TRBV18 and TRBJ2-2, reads NAGVMQNPRHLVRRRGQEARLRCSPMKGHSHVYWYRQLPEEGLKFMVYLQKENIIDESGMPKERFSAEFPKEGPSILRIQQVVRGDSAAYFCASSPTRGGLNTGELFFGEGSRLTVL.

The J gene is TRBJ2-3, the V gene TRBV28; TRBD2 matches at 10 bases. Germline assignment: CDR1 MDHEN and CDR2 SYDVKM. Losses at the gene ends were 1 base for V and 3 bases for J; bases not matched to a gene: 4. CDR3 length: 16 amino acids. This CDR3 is CASSLFEREGTDTQYF. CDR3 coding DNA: TGTGCCAGCAGTTTATTTGAGCGGGAGGGGACAGATACGCAGTATTTT. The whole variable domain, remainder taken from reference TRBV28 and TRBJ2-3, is DVKVTQSSRYLVKRTGEKVFLECVQDMDHENMFWYRQDPGLGLRLIYFSYDVKMKEKGDIPEGYSVSREKKERFSLILESASTNQTSMYLCASSLFEREGTDTQYFGPGTRLTVL.

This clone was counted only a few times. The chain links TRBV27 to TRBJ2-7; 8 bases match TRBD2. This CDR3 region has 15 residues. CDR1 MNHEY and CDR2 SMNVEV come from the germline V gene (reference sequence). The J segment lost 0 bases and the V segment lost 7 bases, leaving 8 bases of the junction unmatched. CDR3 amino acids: CASINLAGDSYEQYF. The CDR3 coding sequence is TGTGCCAGCATTAATCTAGCGGGCGACTCCTACGAGCAGTACTTC.

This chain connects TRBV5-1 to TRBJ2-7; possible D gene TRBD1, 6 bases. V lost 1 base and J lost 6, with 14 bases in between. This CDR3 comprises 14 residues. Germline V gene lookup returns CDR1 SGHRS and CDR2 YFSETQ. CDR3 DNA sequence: TGCGCCAGCAGCTTGTCAGGGGCCTGCTGCGAGCAGTACTTC. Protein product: CASSLSGACCEQYF.

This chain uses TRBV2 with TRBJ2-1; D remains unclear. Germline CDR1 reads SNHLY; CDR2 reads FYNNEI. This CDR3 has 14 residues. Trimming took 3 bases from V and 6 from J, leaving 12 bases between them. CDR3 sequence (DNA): TGTGCCAGCAGTGACATCGTAGCTTTCAATGAGCAGTTCTTC. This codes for CASSDIVAFNEQFF.

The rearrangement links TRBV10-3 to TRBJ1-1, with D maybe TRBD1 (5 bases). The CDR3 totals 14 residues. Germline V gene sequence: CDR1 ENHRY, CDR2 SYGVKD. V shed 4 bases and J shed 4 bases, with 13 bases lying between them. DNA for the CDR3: TGTGCCATCAGTGCCCAGGGAACGGGCACTGAAGCTTTCTTT. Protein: CAISAQGTGTEAFF.

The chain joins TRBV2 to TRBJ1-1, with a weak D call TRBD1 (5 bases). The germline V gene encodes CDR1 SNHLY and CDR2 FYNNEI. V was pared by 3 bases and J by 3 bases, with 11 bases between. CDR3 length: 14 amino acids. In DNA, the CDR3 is TGTGCCAGCAGTGATGGGCAGGGTGACACTGAAGCTTTCTTT. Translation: CASSDGQGDTEAFF.